This TCR beta chain was retrieved from a study of blood T cell repertoires in COVID-19. The overall study: The United States, Italy and Spain were the sources of the acute and convalescent COVID-19 samples. From T cells, B-cell-depleted T cells, or PBMCs came the material, which was cDNA or gDNA.

In germline, CDR1 is ENHRY, CDR2 SYGVKD. There are 11 residues in the CDR3. V lost 5 bases and J lost 9, with 11 bases in between. Authors' processing steps: Estimation of nucleated cell counts was performed using reference gene primer amplification. Assay used: immunoSEQ multiplex PCR; TCRdb lists only in-frame clones, some missing. V and J calls and clone size are as listed in that table; D and trimming were resolved from the DNA. Here the sample spans 50,000 or so clones, roughly 84% being singletons. In its sample, this clone was seen once. The sample taken for sequencing was peripheral blood. The TCR originated in a man aged 65 to 79 with acute or convalescent COVID-19. This chain joins TRBV10-3 and TRBJ2-7; D remains ambiguous. CDR3: CAISTADGQYF. The CDR3 nucleotides are TGTGCCATCAGTACAGCAGACGGGCAGTACTTC.